This entry lists 25 T cell receptor beta chains sequenced from one sample in a study of metastatic and nonmetastatic thyroid tumors. MiXCR re-clonotyped the PCR reads for TCRdb. The data show about 6,900 clones, around a quarter seen once. Each patient went into thyroid surgery without having received any treatment. Sequencing was performed on adjacent normal tissue. Source of these receptors: a male donor with papillary thyroid cancer or a benign thyroid nodule (not recorded which). Some clones in this sample may be carry-over from other donors' samples.

The chain links TRBV7-2 to TRBJ2-1; D assignment may be TRBD1 or TRBD2 (6 bases each). The CDR3 runs 14 residues. Per the germline V gene, CDR1 is SGHTA and CDR2 is FQGNSA. Trimming cost V 1 base and J 7 bases, with 11 bases left between them. This CDR3 is CASSLVGGRNEQFF. DNA of the CDR3: TGTGCCAGCAGCTTAGTAGGGGGGAGGAATGAGCAGTTCTTC.

This clone is medium-sized within its sample. This specimen includes other DNA sequences encoding the same CDR3. V and J are TRBV28 and TRBJ2-7; D ambiguous. The CDR3 has 15 residues. Per germline, CDR1 MDHEN and CDR2 SYDVKM. The V end lost 6 bases, the J end lost 0 bases, and 15 bases lay between the germline ends. The CDR3 spells CASRDLLGSSYEQYF. In DNA, the CDR3 is TGTGCCAGCAGGGACCTTTTAGGAAGCTCCTACGAGCAGTACTTC.

This clone came up a few times. The gene calls are TRBV19 and TRBJ1-6; a possible D gene is TRBD1 (6 bases). The V gene lost 3 bases and the J gene lost 6 bases, with 12 bases spanning the gap. The CDR3 sequence is 15 residues long. Germline lookup yields CDR1 LNHDA and CDR2 SQIVND (reference sequence). CDR3 loop: CASSMFGQFNSPLHF. Written as DNA, the CDR3 is TGTGCCAGTAGTATGTTTGGACAGTTTAATTCACCCCTCCACTTT.

This clone is large within its sample. The J gene is TRBJ2-2, the V gene TRBV28; 15 nucleotides match TRBD2. Trimming at V came to 3 bases and at J to 6 bases, leaving 8 bases not matched to a gene. Germline CDR1 MDHEN, CDR2 SYDVKM. This CDR3 region has 18 residues. Here the CDR3 reads CASSFPGLAGGGSGELFF. The CDR3 DNA is TGTGCCAGCAGTTTTCCGGGACTAGCGGGAGGTGGGTCCGGGGAGCTGTTTTTT.

A few counts support this clone. One end of the junction is discordant with germline, which a read error may explain. This chain uses TRBV6-4 with TRBJ2-7; TRBD2 might be the D (7 bases). The CDR3 consists of 16 residues. Germline V lookup: CDR1 MRHNA, CDR2 SNTAGT. In DNA form, the CDR3 reads TGTGCCAGAAGTGACCCCAAGGGGGGGGCCGCGTACGAGCTGTACTTC. Translated: CARSDPKGGAAYELYF.

The rearrangement uses TRBV20-1 and TRBJ2-4, with 11 nucleotides matching TRBD2. Germline V gene lookup returns CDR1 DFQATT and CDR2 SNEGSKA (reference sequence). The CDR3 contains 15 residues. The junction had 4 bases not matched to a gene; V was cut back by 0 bases and J by 6 bases. As DNA, the CDR3 is TGCAGTGCTAGAGACACTAGCGGGAGCGGAAACATTCAGTACTTC. Its translation is CSARDTSGSGNIQYF.

This clone was seen just once. Mismatch with germline at one junction end may stem from a read error. The chain has TRBV7-7 and TRBJ1-1; D is uncertain. This CDR3 region has 17 residues. Germline V lookup: CDR1 SSHAT, CDR2 FNYEAQ (reference sequence). CDR3 residues: CASSLGSRRAMNTEAFF. The CDR3 bases are TGTGCTAGCAGCTTAGGTTCGAGACGGGCAATGAACACTGAAGCTTTCTTT.

This clone was detected a few times. The chain has TRBV6-1 and TRBJ2-7, with 12 bases aligning to TRBD2. The V gene's germline CDR1 is MNHNS and CDR2 SASEGT. The CDR3 extends over 15 amino acids. The ends lost 6 bases at V and 3 bases at J; junction bases unmatched: 6. CDR3 nucleotides: TGTGCCAGCAGACCACGACTAGCGGGAGTCTACGAGCAGTACTTC. It specifies CASRPRLAGVYEQYF.

This clone appeared once. This chain joins TRBV28 and TRBJ2-1, with D possibly TRBD1 on 5 matching bases. Per germline, CDR1 MDHEN and CDR2 SYDVKM. CDR3 size: 18 residues. V gave up 2 bases and J gave up 2 bases, with 19 bases separating them. The CDR3 here is CASSLMIWVRQTYNEQFF. The DNA for the CDR3 is TGTGCCAGCAGTTTAATGATCTGGGTGAGACAGACCTACAATGAGCAGTTCTTC.

As DNA, the CDR3 is TGTGCCAGCAGCGTGAGGGACACATACACAGATACGCAGTATTTT. Translated, it gives CASSVRDTYTDTQYF. The chain uses TRBV9 and TRBJ2-3; the D gene is possibly TRBD1 (6 bases). V lost 2 bases and J 2 bases, leaving 12 bases between the germline ends. CDR3 size: 15 residues. Germline assignment: CDR1 SGDLS and CDR2 YYNGEE.

The chain has TRBV11-2 and TRBJ1-3; 7 bases align to TRBD1. This CDR3 comprises 14 residues. The J segment lost 3 bases and the V segment lost 1 base, leaving 0 bases of the junction unmatched. The germline V gene encodes CDR1 SGHAT and CDR2 FQNNGV. CDR3 sequence: CASSLGTGGNTIYF. The CDR3 region has the DNA TGTGCCAGCAGCTTAGGGACAGGTGGAAACACCATATATTTT. Supplemented by reference TRBV11-2 and TRBJ1-3, the full variable domain reads EAGVAQSPRYKIIEKRQSVAFWCNPISGHATLYWYQQILGQGPKLLIQFQNNGVVDDSQLPKDRFSAERLKGVDSTLKIQPAKLEDSAVYLCASSLGTGGNTIYFGEGSWLTVV.

This clone is judged medium-sized. J is TRBJ2-1 and V is TRBV20-1; 8 nucleotides line up with TRBD2. The trim removed 3 bases at V and 2 bases at J, leaving 9 bases unmatched. Germline CDR1 reads DFQATT; CDR2 reads SNEGSKA (reference sequence). This CDR3 comprises 16 residues. CDR3 residues: CSARPETSVAYNEQFF. The CDR3 nucleotides read TGCAGTGCTAGGCCTGAGACTAGCGTCGCCTACAATGAGCAGTTCTTC.

In this sample, this clone turned up a few times. The V and J genes are TRBV28 and TRBJ2-1; 12 bases agree with TRBD2. J was trimmed by 3 bases and V by 3 bases; bases with no gene match: 6. The length of the CDR3 is 17 residues. Per the germline V gene, CDR1 is MDHEN and CDR2 is SYDVKM. CDR3 in amino acids: CASSLTSGSTRYNEQFF. As DNA, the CDR3 is TGTGCCAGCAGTTTGACTAGCGGGAGTACCCGCTACAATGAGCAGTTCTTC.

On this clone itself: A junction end diverges from the germline sequence, so it may reflect a read error. The gene calls are TRBV6-1 and TRBJ2-7; D is possibly TRBD1 (6 bases). Germline CDR1 is MNHNS and CDR2 is SASEGT. There are 13 residues in the CDR3. The CDR3 spells CPSIESTGYEQNF. CDR3 coding DNA: TGTCCCAGCATTGAATCGACAGGCTACGAGCAGAACTTC.

The table lists this clone with a few counts. This chain joins TRBV4-2 and TRBJ2-7, with TRBD2 matching over 12 bases. The CDR3 sequence is 15 residues long. Looked up from germline, CDR1 is LGHNA and CDR2 is YNFKEQ. V lost 4 bases to trimming and J lost 2 bases; unmatched junction nucleotides: 3. The CDR3 reads CASSPTSGRTYEQYF. The CDR3 DNA follows: TGTGCCAGCAGCCCTACTAGCGGGAGGACCTACGAGCAGTACTTC.

The V call is TRBV5-1, the J call TRBJ2-3, with D perhaps matching TRBD2 (6 bases). The V and J ends lost 0 bases and 6 bases respectively, with 11 bases between them. CDR1 and CDR2 from the germline V gene are SGHRS and YFSETQ. The CDR3 loop spans 14 amino acids. The CDR3 nucleotides read TGCGCCAGCAGCTTGGGGAGGGGCCCGGATACGCAGTATTTT. Its translation is CASSLGRGPDTQYF.

This clone is medium-sized (0.01 to 0.1%) within its sample. The chain recombines TRBV6-2 or TRBV6-3 with TRBJ2-7, with no clear D. V lost 2 bases and J lost 0, with 17 bases in between. Germline lookup yields CDR1 MNHEY and CDR2 SVGEGT. The CDR3 has 17 residues. The CDR3 DNA reads TGTGCCAGCAGTTACCCCTCGGTCGCAGAAAGCTCCTACGAGCAGTACTTC. Encoded protein: CASSYPSVAESSYEQYF.

This clone is medium-sized by share. This sequence joins TRBV20-1 and TRBJ2-5, with D hard to call. The CDR3 spans 12 residues. Germline V CDR1 and CDR2: DFQATT, SNEGSKA (reference sequence). Trimming stripped 1 base from V and 1 base from J, with 4 bases between. The CDR3 region is CSARGAQETQYF. The DNA for the CDR3 is TGCAGTGCTAGAGGGGCCCAAGAGACCCAGTACTTC.

The chain has TRBV4-2 and TRBJ1-5; TRBD1 matches at 9 bases. Germline loops: CDR1 LGHNA, CDR2 YNFKEQ. Trimming cost V 0 bases and J 6 bases; bases outside gene matches: 6. The CDR3 contains 16 residues. The CDR3 loop reads CASSQDFRQGGQPQHF. In DNA form, the CDR3 reads TGTGCCAGCAGCCAAGATTTTCGACAGGGGGGTCAGCCCCAGCATTTT.

This clone was counted ten times or more. The chain couples TRBV29-1 to TRBJ2-3; 9 nucleotides agree with TRBD2. V dropped 6 bases and J dropped 1; count of bases not matched to a gene: 20. Germline values: CDR1 SQVTM, CDR2 ANQGSEA. This CDR3 has 19 residues. In nucleotides, the CDR3 is TGCAGCGTACGTTCCAACAGGGTTAGCGGGAGTATGGGCACAGATACGCAGTATTTT. It specifies CSVRSNRVSGSMGTDTQYF.

This chain uses TRBV5-5 with TRBJ1-5; weak D call: TRBD1 (5 bases). The CDR3 loop spans 16 amino acids. V was clipped by 4 bases and J by 4 bases, with 18 bases between them. Germline V gene data show CDR1 as SGHKS and CDR2 as YYEKEE (reference sequence). The CDR3 sequence is CASSPQPTAFNQPQHF. The DNA of the CDR3 is TGTGCCAGCAGCCCCCAGCCGACAGCCTTTAATCAGCCCCAGCATTTT. Supplemented by reference TRBV5-5 and TRBJ1-5, the full variable domain reads DAGVTQSPTHLIKTRGQQVTLRCSPISGHKSVSWYQQVLGQGPQFIFQYYEKEERGRGNFPDRFSARQFPNYSSELNVNALLLGDSALYLCASSPQPTAFNQPQHFGDGTRLSIL.

The chain is built from TRBV7-8 and TRBJ1-6; maybe TRBD1 (6 bases). V dropped 2 bases and J dropped 5 bases, with 10 bases sitting between them. This CDR3 region has 15 residues. Germline V gene lookup returns CDR1 SGHVS and CDR2 FQNEAQ. The CDR3, as DNA: TGTGCCAGCAGCTTATTGGGGGCGGATAATTCACCCCTCCACTTT. It specifies CASSLLGADNSPLHF.

Note on this clone: A much more abundant neighbour one base away suggests this may be a read error. In DNA form, the CDR3 reads TGTGGCAGCAGCCCCGACAGGGGATCTGAAGCTTTCTTT. It yields the protein CGSSPDRGSEAFF. The chain uses TRBV7-9 and TRBJ1-1, with 8 bases fitting TRBD1. This CDR3 is 13 amino acids long. Germline-derived CDR1 and CDR2 are SEHNR and FQNEAQ (reference sequence).

This clone is labeled large (0.1 to 1%). This chain connects TRBV27 to TRBJ2-7; 12 positions agree with TRBD2. V shed 7 bases, J shed 2 bases, and the junction held 6 bases outside the gene matches. The CDR3 spans 15 residues. CDR1 is MNHEY and CDR2 is SMNVEV in the germline V gene (reference sequence). In nucleotides, the CDR3 is TGTGCCAGCACGATCCTAGCGGGAGGGGCCTACGAGCAGTACTTC. Protein: CASTILAGGAYEQYF.

Within the sample, this clone is medium-sized. The rearrangement links TRBV27 to TRBJ2-3; a possible D gene is TRBD1 (6 bases). CDR3 length equals 15 residues. The germline gives CDR1 MNHEY, CDR2 SMNVEV (reference sequence). Trimming removed 4 bases at V and 1 base at J, with 12 bases between. CDR3 nucleotide sequence: TGTGCCAGCAGTTACAGGGCCCTACGCACAGATACGCAGTATTTT. Translation: CASSYRALRTDTQYF.